A selection of T cell receptor beta chains follows, all from one sample in a study of cytomegalovirus exposure and HLA in healthy donors. TCRdb keeps only in-frame clones here, not all; method: immunoSEQ multiplex PCR. This sample yields 110,000 to 150,000 clones, of which roughly 83% are seen a single time; roughly 4.5% belongs to the top ten. The sample comprised PBMCs. These receptors all stem from a man aged 35 to 55 in good health and CMV-seropositive. The CDR3 runs from the conserved cysteine through the conserved F or W. A D gene is named only where the DNA matches it firmly. Not all rows give a size; the values are once, few, many and, for expanded clones, a class.

size: NA
V: TRBV7-9
J: TRBJ2-7
D: TRBD1
CDR3: CASSSRDRVYEQYF
DNA: TGTGCCAGCAGCTCAAGGGACAGGGTGTACGAGCAGTACTTC

size: NA
V: TRBV7-7
J: TRBJ2-5
D: TRBD1
CDR3: CASSPGQVETQYF
DNA: TGTGCTAGCAGCCCTGGACAGGTGGAGACCCAGTACTTC

size: few
V: TRBV25-1
J: TRBJ1-2
D: NA
CDR3: CASSTEANYGYTF
DNA: TGTGCCAGCAGCACAGAAGCTAACTATGGCTACACCTTC

size: NA
V: TRBV7-8
J: TRBJ1-1
D: NA
CDR3: CASRVYRQANTEAFF
DNA: TGTGCCAGCAGAGTCTACAGGCAGGCGAACACTGAAGCTTTCTTT

size: NA
V: TRBV10-1
J: TRBJ2-1
D: TRBD1
CDR3: CASSEATGAPYNEQFF
DNA: TGCGCCAGCAGTGAGGCCACAGGGGCCCCCTACAATGAGCAGTTCTTC

size: few
V: TRBV9
J: TRBJ2-7
D: TRBD2
CDR3: CASSVASGGGGEQYF
DNA: TGTGCCAGCAGCGTCGCTAGCGGGGGGGGAGGCGAGCAGTACTTC

size: once
V: TRBV5-4
J: TRBJ2-2
D: NA
CDR3: CASSLNRGGWNTGELFF
DNA: TGTGCCAGCAGCTTGAACAGGGGAGGTTGGAACACCGGGGAGCTGTTTTTT

size: NA
V: TRBV27
J: TRBJ2-7
D: NA
CDR3: CASSSAGAYEQYF
DNA: TGTGCCAGCAGTTCCGCAGGGGCCTACGAGCAGTACTTC

size: few
V: TRBV30
J: TRBJ2-7
D: NA
CDR3: CAWRRKGYEQYF
DNA: TGTGCCTGGAGGAGGAAGGGGTACGAGCAGTACTTC

size: NA
V: TRBV30
J: TRBJ1-1
D: TRBD1
CDR3: CASKGTGGTTNTEAFF
DNA: TGTGCCTCGAAGGGGACAGGGGGGACGACGAACACTGAAGCTTTCTTT

size: NA
V: TRBV29-1
J: TRBJ1-2
D: NA
CDR3: CSVAQTVNTVGYTF
DNA: TGCAGCGTTGCCCAGACAGTCAATACCGTGGGCTACACCTTC

size: once
V: TRBV9
J: TRBJ2-3
D: NA
CDR3: CASGLQGGTQYF
DNA: TGTGCCAGCGGCTTACAGGGTGGTACGCAGTATTTT

size: NA
V: TRBV29-1
J: TRBJ1-1
D: NA
CDR3: CSVVQLNTEAFF
DNA: TGCAGCGTTGTACAGTTGAACACTGAAGCTTTCTTT

size: few
V: TRBV18
J: TRBJ2-1
D: TRBD2
CDR3: CASSPGTSGRGGEQFF
DNA: TGTGCCAGCTCACCAGGGACTAGCGGGAGAGGTGGTGAGCAGTTCTTC

size: NA
V: TRBV2
J: TRBJ1-3
D: TRBD1
CDR3: CASSGWGTGRFGNTIYF
DNA: TGTGCCAGCAGTGGATGGGGGACAGGGAGATTTGGAAACACCATATATTTT

size: few
V: TRBV12-1
J: TRBJ2-7
D: NA
CDR3: CASSSETSGFYEQYF
DNA: TGTGCCAGCAGCTCGGAGACTAGCGGGTTCTACGAGCAGTACTTC

size: NA
V: TRBV9
J: TRBJ1-4
D: NA
CDR3: CASSAAGSATNEKLFF
DNA: TGTGCCAGCAGCGCCGCGGGCAGTGCAACTAATGAAAAACTGTTTTTT

size: NA
V: TRBV4-1
J: TRBJ2-7
D: NA
CDR3: CASSQAYSGSYEQYF
DNA: TGCGCCAGCAGCCAAGCCTACTCCGGGAGCTACGAGCAGTACTTC

size: NA
V: TRBV9
J: TRBJ1-1
D: NA
CDR3: CASSGPNTEAFF
DNA: TGTGCCAGCAGCGGGCCGAACACTGAAGCTTTCTTT

size: NA
V: TRBV19
J: TRBJ2-1
D: NA
CDR3: CASSRRGDNEQFF
DNA: TGTGCCAGTAGTCGCAGGGGGGACAATGAGCAGTTCTTC

size: NA
V: TRBV7-2
J: TRBJ1-3
D: NA
CDR3: CASSRDRSGNTIYF
DNA: TGTGCCAGCAGCCGTGACAGATCTGGAAACACCATATATTTT

size: NA
V: TRBV6-1
J: TRBJ1-1
D: TRBD1
CDR3: CASTRDRSPEAFF
DNA: TGTGCCAGCACCCGGGACAGGTCGCCAGAAGCTTTCTTT

size: NA
V: TRBV2
J: TRBJ1-1
D: TRBD1
CDR3: CASRQGLAKNTEAFF
DNA: TGTGCCAGCCGACAGGGGTTAGCCAAGAACACTGAAGCTTTCTTT

size: NA
V: TRBV5-6
J: TRBJ1-5
D: NA
CDR3: CASSLDPGQPQHF
DNA: TGTGCCAGCAGCTTGGATCCAGGTCAGCCCCAGCATTTT

size: NA
V: TRBV6-5
J: TRBJ2-5
D: NA
CDR3: CASSYSTRQETQYF
DNA: TGTGCCAGCAGTTACTCGACCAGGCAAGAGACCCAGTACTTC

size: NA
V: TRBV19
J: TRBJ2-3
D: NA
CDR3: CASSIISAASTDTQYF
DNA: TGTGCCAGTAGTATTATAAGCGCCGCTAGCACAGATACGCAGTATTTT

size: NA
V: TRBV18
J: TRBJ2-7
D: TRBD2
CDR3: CASSPIPGGSGYEQYF
DNA: TGTGCCAGCTCACCAATTCCGGGAGGATCGGGCTACGAGCAGTACTTC

size: NA
V: TRBV9
J: TRBJ2-5
D: TRBD2
CDR3: CASSVSGGPGETQYF
DNA: TGTGCCAGCAGCGTATCGGGAGGGCCGGGGGAGACCCAGTACTTC

size: NA
V: TRBV18
J: TRBJ1-2
D: NA
CDR3: CASSSHREINF
DNA: TGTGCCAGCTCCAGCCACCGGGAGATCAACTTC

size: NA
V: TRBV10-3
J: TRBJ1-1
D: TRBD1
CDR3: CAISRGQGVNTEAFF
DNA: TGTGCCATCAGTAGGGGACAGGGTGTGAACACTGAAGCTTTCTTT

size: NA
V: TRBV4-2
J: TRBJ1-5
D: NA
CDR3: CASSHSGHLSNQPQHF
DNA: TGTGCCAGCAGCCACTCGGGACATCTTAGCAATCAGCCCCAGCATTTT

size: NA
V: TRBV5-1
J: TRBJ2-5
D: NA
CDR3: CASADPTVTETQYF
DNA: TGCGCCAGCGCCGATCCGACAGTAACAGAGACCCAGTACTTC

size: NA
V: TRBV7-8
J: TRBJ1-1
D: TRBD1
CDR3: CASSSPGRGTEAFF
DNA: TGTGCCAGCAGCTCCCCGGGCAGGGGGACTGAAGCTTTCTTT

size: NA
V: TRBV5-6
J: TRBJ1-2
D: TRBD1
CDR3: CASSLWGTGDPYGYTF
DNA: TGTGCCAGCAGCTTATGGGGGACAGGGGACCCCTATGGCTACACCTTC